These 13 T cell receptor beta chains originate from one sample sequenced in a study of early T cells in non-severe SARS-CoV-2 infection (TCRdb year 2021). The library was generated by 5' RACE. The listed sequencing device is NextSeq 500. In TCRdb, the public reads were trimmed at Q25 with fastp and aligned with MiXCR, with productive beta chains retained. When rows share a CDR3 protein, they turn into one entry using the most common DNA and genes. Across this sample there are tens of thousands of distinct CDR3 sequences, with around an eighth seen only once. Clones ranked in the top ten supply about 7% of the sample. Sequenced sample: whole blood. These receptor sequences come from an adult who was a healthcare worker with PCR-confirmed SARS-CoV-2 infection or an uninfected control (not recorded which).

There are many counts of this clonotype. The genes are TRBV6-5 and TRBJ2-7, with TRBD2 matching over 9 bases. The CDR3 has 17 residues. Trimming cost V 0 bases and J 0 bases; bases outside gene matches: 6. CDR1 is MNHEY and CDR2 is SVGAGI in the germline V gene. For the CDR3, the DNA is TGTGCCAGCAGTTACTCGGTTAGCGGGAGCGTCTCCTACGAGCAGTACTTC. This encodes CASSYSVSGSVSYEQYF.

The V and J genes are TRBV20-1 and TRBJ1-5, with 7 bases that match TRBD1. The germline V gene encodes CDR1 DFQATT and CDR2 SNEGSKA (reference sequence). The CDR3 loop spans 16 amino acids. The V and J ends lost 3 bases and 3 bases, in that order; junction bases with no gene match: 11. CDR3 DNA: TGCAGTGCTAGGCGGCAGGGGGTAGGGGACAATCAGCCCCAGCATTTT. It yields the protein CSARRQGVGDNQPQHF.

This clonotype was seen a handful of times. This chain joins TRBV7-9 and TRBJ2-3; D gene uncertain. This CDR3 is built from 15 residues. CDR1 SEHNR and CDR2 FQNEAQ come from the germline V gene (reference sequence). Trimming removed 1 base at V and 5 bases at J, with 13 bases between. CDR3 sequence: CASSLDGYRGDTQYF. The CDR3 DNA follows: TGTGCCAGCAGCTTAGACGGGTACCGCGGAGATACGCAGTATTTT.

This chain uses TRBV15 with TRBJ2-3, with no clear D. Trimming removed 3 bases from V and 5 bases from J, with 9 bases in between. The CDR3 has 13 residues. Germline values: CDR1 LNHNV, CDR2 YYDKDF (reference sequence). The CDR3 sequence: CATSRSPVDTQYF. DNA of the CDR3: TGTGCCACCAGCAGGTCCCCGGTAGATACGCAGTATTTT.

There are many counts of this clonotype. This rearrangement joins TRBV12-3 or TRBV12-4 to TRBJ1-3, with D hard to call. Trimming stripped 3 bases from V and 0 bases from J, with 6 bases between. This CDR3 contains 14 residues. Written as DNA, the CDR3 is TGTGCCAGCAGTTTTTTGTACTCTGGAAACACCATATATTTT. It yields the protein CASSFLYSGNTIYF.

In its sample, this clonotype was seen many times. V is TRBV30 and J is TRBJ1-2; D might be TRBD1 (5 bases). The CDR3 is 13 residues long. Trimming took 1 base from V and 3 from J, leaving 9 bases between them. The V gene's germline CDR1 is GTSNPN and CDR2 SVGIG (reference sequence). CDR3 protein: CAWSAGFDYGYTF. In DNA, the CDR3 is TGTGCCTGGAGTGCAGGGTTTGACTATGGCTACACCTTC.

To note about this clonotype: One end of the junction fails to match germline, which may point to a read error. The rearrangement joins TRBV4-2 to TRBJ2-7; D assignment may be TRBD1 or TRBD2 (6 bases each). The germline V gene has CDR1 LGHNA and CDR2 YNFKEQ. The CDR3 consists of 16 residues. CDR3 residues: CASSQATRGDPYERYF. For the CDR3, the DNA is TGTGCCAGCAGCCAAGCCACGAGGGGGGATCCATACGAGCGGTACTTC.

This clonotype was detected only a few times. The J gene is TRBJ2-7, the V gene TRBV27; D is ambiguous. Germline V lookup: CDR1 MNHEY, CDR2 SMNVEV (reference sequence). V was trimmed by 3 bases and J by 3 bases, leaving 9 bases between them. This CDR3 spans 13 amino acids. The CDR3 loop reads CASSLGPGYEQYF. The CDR3 DNA reads TGTGCCAGCAGTTTGGGCCCCGGCTACGAGCAGTACTTC.

This clonotype has just a few counts. This chain joins TRBV29-1 and TRBJ2-7, with 9 bases aligning to TRBD1. This CDR3 has 12 amino acids. Looked up from germline, CDR1 is SQVTM and CDR2 is ANQGSEA. With V trimmed by 6 bases and J by 5 bases, 5 bases remained unmatched. CDR3 amino acids: CSVDRGRDEQYF. The CDR3 bases are TGCAGCGTGGACAGGGGTCGCGACGAGCAGTACTTC.

The table lists this clonotype with a few counts. V and J are TRBV7-2 and TRBJ2-3; D gene ambiguous. Germline V CDR1 and CDR2: SGHTA, FQGNSA. This CDR3 has 15 residues. V lost 4 bases, J lost 1 base, and 12 bases lay in between. DNA of the CDR3: TGTGCCAGCAGCTCCGATTATGCACGCACAGATACGCAGTATTTT. As protein: CASSSDYARTDTQYF.

CDR3 in DNA: TGCAGCGTTGAAGATGTAGGACAGGGGATCGTCCGCACCGGGGAGCTGTTTTTT. Translating gives CSVEDVGQGIVRTGELFF. The chain carries TRBV29-1 and TRBJ2-2; 9 bases agree with TRBD1. From germline, CDR1 is SQVTM and CDR2 ANQGSEA. V was pared by 0 bases and J by 4 bases, with 12 bases of the junction left unmatched. This CDR3 is built from 18 residues.

This clonotype has a handful of counts. V is TRBV7-6 and J is TRBJ2-3; the match to TRBD2 covers 8 bases. CDR3 length equals 18 residues. The V and J ends lost 7 bases and 6 bases, in that order; junction bases with no gene match: 21. Germline assignment: CDR1 SGHVS and CDR2 FNYEAQ. The CDR3 here is CASNPKGLGPPHRDTQYF. CDR3 DNA sequence: TGTGCCAGCAACCCGAAGGGACTAGGCCCGCCCCACAGGGATACGCAGTATTTT.

This clonotype has only a few counts. V usage is TRBV9 and J usage is TRBJ2-5; 7 positions agree with TRBD2. CDR1 is SGDLS and CDR2 is YYNGEE in the germline V gene. The ends lost 4 bases at V and 3 bases at J; junction bases unmatched: 9. The length of the CDR3 is 15 residues. The CDR3 spells CASSPGLGKEETQYF. For the CDR3, the DNA is TGTGCCAGCAGCCCTGGACTAGGAAAAGAAGAGACCCAGTACTTC. Full variable domain (remainder filled in from reference TRBV9 and TRBJ2-5): DSGVTQTPKHLITATGQRVTLRCSPRSGDLSVYWYQQSLDQGLQFLIQYYNGEERAKGNILERFSAQQFPDLHSELNLSSLELGDSALYFCASSPGLGKEETQYFGPGTRLLVL.